The 8 T cell receptor delta chains reported below all come from one sample, sequenced in a study of delta chains in infants with herpesvirus infections. TCR cDNA was made from PBMC RNA with gamma- and delta-chain-specific primers. With CATT, TCRdb re-called clones from the RT-PCR reads. The sample has about 1,500 delta-chain clones, approximately 30% seen once. Sequenced material: peripheral blood, taken at time point 1 of longitudinal follow-up. Receptors were obtained from a human donor who was a Ugandan infant, either HIV-exposed or HIV-unexposed (not recorded which).

As regards this clone: A much larger clone differs by one base, so this may be a read error. Written as DNA, the CDR3 is TGTGCCTTTGGTGTAGACTGGGGAGCCGATAAACTCATCTTT. Translation: CAFGVDWGADKLIF. The chain links TRDV3 to TRDJ1; 7 bases are shared with TRDD3. The trim removed 2 bases at V and 3 bases at J, leaving 9 bases unmatched. Germline values: CDR1 TVYSNPD, CDR2 GDNSRS (reference sequence). The CDR3 is made up of 14 amino acids.

In this sample, this clone is large (0.1 to 1%). V gene TRDV2 combines with J gene TRDJ1, with a weak D call TRDD3 (6 bases). Trimming cost V 0 bases and J 0 bases, with 31 bases left between them. The CDR3 runs 22 residues. The germline CDR1 and CDR2 sequences are GEAIGNYY and EKD. The CDR3 loop reads CACDTLPVVGPGPGDHTDKLIF. The CDR3 DNA reads TGTGCCTGTGACACCCTGCCCGTCGTCGGGCCGGGCCCTGGGGACCACACCGATAAACTCATCTTT.

This clone has a handful of counts. The chain has TRAV38-2/DV8 and TRDJ1, with 10 nucleotides matching TRDD3. CDR3 length: 19 residues. Germline trimming cut 4 bases from V and 1 base from J; bases unmatched to any gene: 16. Germline assignment: CDR1 TSESDYY and CDR2 QEAYKQQN. CDR3 coding DNA: TGTGCTTATAGGGAAAGAGGGGGATACGCGGGGAATCCCACCGATAAACTCATCTTT. This translates into CAYRERGGYAGNPTDKLIF.

By sample share, this clone is large. The CDR3 DNA reads TGTGCCTGTGACCTACTGGGGGATAGATCCTGGGACACCCGACAGATGTTTTTC. Translation: CACDLLGDRSWDTRQMFF. V is TRDV2 and J is TRDJ3; TRDD3 aligns across 11 bases. This CDR3 spans 18 amino acids. The junction had 4 bases not matched to a gene; V was cut back by 3 bases and J by 1 base. Germline-derived CDR1 and CDR2 are GEAIGNYY and EKD.

The chain employs TRDV2 and TRDJ3, with 8 nucleotides matching TRDD3. V dropped 0 bases and J dropped 0; count of bases not matched to a gene: 9. Germline V gives CDR1 GEAIGNYY, CDR2 EKD. The CDR3 is made up of 20 amino acids. For the CDR3, the DNA is TGTGCCTGTGACACCGTCAAACTGGGGGCCAGCTCCTGGGACACCCGACAGATGTTTTTC. Protein product: CACDTVKLGASSWDTRQMFF.

About this clone itself: A far larger clone lies a single base away; this is likely a read error. The chain links TRDV2 to TRDJ1; 11 nucleotides align to TRDD3. CDR1 and CDR2 from the germline V gene are GEAIGNYY and EKD. The CDR3 totals 14 residues. Unmatched junction bases numbered 2, after V lost 2 bases and J lost 4 bases. CDR3 sequence (DNA): TGTGCCTGTGACATACTGGGGGATAGCGATAAACTCATCTTT. As protein: CACDILGDSDKLIF.

Points on this clone: One base away lies a much larger clone, so this may be a sequencing read error. This chain links TRDV2 with TRDJ2, with 13 bases lining up with TRDD3. CDR3 length: 18 residues. Looked up from germline, CDR1 is GEAIGNYY and CDR2 is EKD. CDR3 bases: TGTGCCTGTGACCCCGTACTACTGGGGGATACGGTGACAGCACAACGCTTCTTT. It specifies CACDPVLLGDTVTAQRFF.

This clone rates as large (0.1 to 1%). The chain links TRAV38-2/DV8 to TRDJ1, with TRDD3 matching 10 bases. This CDR3 has 17 amino acids. Trimming at V came to 10 bases and at J to 0 bases, leaving 15 bases not matched to a gene. Looked up from germline, CDR1 is TSESDYY and CDR2 is QEAYKQQN. The CDR3 DNA reads as TGTGCTGCGCCCTTCCCGAATACTGGGGGATACACCGATAAACTCATCTTT. It yields the protein CAAPFPNTGGYTDKLIF.